The T cell receptor (beta chain) described here comes from a study of CD8 T cells in Susac syndrome. From germline, CDR1 is LNHDA and CDR2 SQIVND (reference sequence). CDR3 length: 15 amino acids. Trimming removed 7 bases from V and 3 bases from J; junction bases left unmatched: 11. Random hexamers were used to reverse transcribe 0.5 to 1 ug of RNA. TCRdb re-called the immunoSEQ multiplex PCR reads through MiXCR, storing one row per CDR3 protein. This table holds about 81,000 distinct CDR3 sequences, approximately 93% found once. This clonotype has only a few counts. This sequence was found in a human donor with Susac syndrome. The gene calls are TRBV19 and TRBJ2-7; TRBD1 agrees at 8 bases. Sequencing was done on a sample of CD8+ T cells from PBMCs. The CDR3 protein is CASTSSRDRSYEQYF. The DNA of the CDR3 is TGTGCCAGTACCTCATCCCGGGACAGGAGCTACGAGCAGTACTTC.